The next 12 T cell receptor beta chains were all read from a single sample in a study of shared clonotypes between healthy human individuals. Profiling relied on immunoSEQ multiplex PCR, and the TCRdb table lists in-frame clones only, not all of them. The sample includes approximately 2,300,000 clones, 92% seen only once; the top ten take around 0.4%. The sequenced material came from naive CD4+ T cells from PBMCs. This sample's subset: CD45RA+ positively selected. These receptors originate from a man aged 18-30 years in good health. Some clones in this sample may be carry-over from other donors' samples.

This clone was counted a single time. This chain connects TRBV7-2 to TRBJ2-2; 11 bases map to TRBD1. The V gene's germline CDR1 is SGHTA and CDR2 FQGNSA. The V segment lost 5 bases and the J segment 7 bases; nucleotides outside the gene matches: 9. This CDR3 is built from 16 residues. The CDR3 region has the DNA TGTGCCAGCAGCCGAGGGACAGGGGGTTTGAACGGGGAGCTGTTTTTT. This sequence encodes CASSRGTGGLNGELFF.

The chain joins TRBV30 to TRBJ2-3, with TRBD2 as a possible D gene (5 bases). This CDR3 has 14 amino acids. V was cut by 0 bases and J by 4 bases, with 11 bases left in between. Germline V gives CDR1 GTSNPN, CDR2 SVGIG (reference sequence). CDR3 loop: CAWSVTRVADTQYF. For the CDR3, the DNA is TGTGCCTGGAGTGTAACGAGGGTAGCAGATACGCAGTATTTT.

This chain uses TRBV5-4 with TRBJ2-7, with 13 bases that match TRBD2. CDR1 is SGHNT and CDR2 is YYREEE in the germline V gene (reference sequence). The ends lost 4 bases at V and 2 bases at J; junction bases unmatched: 3. CDR3 length: 15 residues. The CDR3: CASSRGLAGTYEQYF. In DNA, the CDR3 is TGTGCCAGCAGCAGGGGACTAGCGGGAACCTACGAGCAGTACTTC.

The chain has TRBV11-3 and TRBJ2-1, with 7 bases fitting TRBD1. Germline loops: CDR1 SGHNT, CDR2 YENEEA. CDR3 length equals 17 residues. V shed 2 bases, J shed 4 bases, and the junction held 11 bases outside the gene matches. CDR3 sequence reads: CASSLTGWGQSYNEQFF. In DNA form, the CDR3 reads TGTGCCAGCAGCTTAACAGGGTGGGGACAGAGTTACAATGAGCAGTTCTTC.

The V and J genes are TRBV28 and TRBJ1-5; D is possibly TRBD1 (6 bases). V was shortened by 10 bases and J by 4 bases, with 17 bases between the two germline ends. Germline V gene data show CDR1 as MDHEN and CDR2 as SYDVKM. The CDR3 is 14 amino acids. The CDR3 sequence is CATRGRLPNQPQHF. In DNA form, the CDR3 reads TGTGCCACCAGGGGCCGGCTACCAAATCAGCCCCAGCATTTT.

This clone appeared a single time. Other DNA sequences from this sample encode an identical CDR3 as well. The rearrangement joins TRBV14 to TRBJ1-5; D unresolved. This CDR3 has 13 residues. Trimming removed 0 bases from V and 4 bases from J, with 4 bases in between. In germline, CDR1 is SGHDN, CDR2 FVKESK. In DNA form, the CDR3 reads TGTGCCAGCAGCCAAGACTCAAATCAGCCCCAGCATTTT. Residues: CASSQDSNQPQHF.

The chain employs TRBV21-1 and TRBJ2-7; TRBD2, the table's D call, lacks a check against the DNA. TRBV21-1 is a documented pseudogene. CDR3 length: 16 amino acids. The CDR3 protein is CASRQRSWDFSYEQYF. CDR3 nucleotides: TGTGCCAGCAGGCAACGCAGCTGGGACTTCTCCTACGAGCAGTACTTC.

This chain links TRBV19 with TRBJ1-2; no reliable D call. CDR3 length: 14 residues. Trimming cost V 3 bases and J 4 bases, with 12 bases left between them. Germline CDR1 reads LNHDA; CDR2 reads SQIVND (reference sequence). The CDR3 DNA is TGTGCCAGTAGTATCGCCGCGAACTTCTATGGCTACACCTTC. Protein: CASSIAANFYGYTF.

CDR3 nucleotide sequence: TGTGCCAGCAGGGCCGCTAGCGGAACCTACGAGCAGTACTTC. Protein product: CASRAASGTYEQYF. The chain links TRBV2 to TRBJ2-7; the match to TRBD2 covers 7 bases. Germline values: CDR1 SNHLY, CDR2 FYNNEI. Trimming at V came to 6 bases and at J to 2 bases, leaving 7 bases not matched to a gene. This CDR3 contains 14 residues.

Concerning this clone itself: In the same sample, other DNA sequences code for this CDR3. J is TRBJ2-5 and V is TRBV18, with unresolved D. CDR3 length equals 13 residues. In germline, CDR1 is KGHSH, CDR2 LQKENI. Trimming took off 3 bases at V and 2 bases at J, with 7 bases between the two ends. The CDR3 DNA follows: TGTGCCAGCTCACCCGTTTCACAAGAGACCCAGTACTTC. This sequence encodes CASSPVSQETQYF.

This chain joins TRBV11-2 and TRBJ1-1; D gene unclear. The CDR3 totals 13 residues. V lost 3 bases and J lost 7, with 12 bases in between. Germline loops: CDR1 SGHAT, CDR2 FQNNGV. CDR3 region: CASSFQVDREAFF. DNA of the CDR3: TGTGCCAGCAGCTTCCAAGTGGACCGTGAAGCTTTCTTT.

The chain uses TRBV11-1 and TRBJ2-7, with D possibly matching TRBD2 (5 bases). The germline V gene has CDR1 SGHAT and CDR2 FQDESV (reference sequence). This CDR3 region has 14 residues. The V end lost 5 bases, the J end lost 1 base, and 12 bases lay between the germline ends. The CDR3 protein is CASSAQWESYEQYF. The CDR3 nucleotides are TGTGCCAGCAGCGCCCAGTGGGAGTCCTACGAGCAGTACTTC.